This TCR beta chain emerged from a study of cytomegalovirus exposure and HLA in healthy donors. The CDR3 is made up of 16 amino acids. Germline CDR1 and CDR2: MNHEY and SVGAGI. Broader study findings: Roughly even sequencing depth across donors was the assumption behind the presence/absence analyses. Reported performance of the classifier showed diagnosis of cytomegalovirus status with high specificity and sensitivity.

As regards this clone: Antigen unknown. At one end, the junction sequence differs from germline, possibly due to a read error.

PCR primers comprised 60 Vbeta and 13 Jbeta primers. The assay was immunoSEQ multiplex PCR, and TCRdb's table has in-frame clones only and misses some. The repertoire holds about 150,000 clones, around 80% seen once, with roughly 5.2% in the top ten. V and J are TRBV6-5 and TRBJ2-1; D gene uncertain. Sequences were obtained from PBMCs. The clonotype originates from a man aged 18 to 29 in good health and CMV-seronegative. The CDR3, as DNA: TGTGCCAGCAGTCACTCGCCCCTAACGTCCTACAATGAGCAGTTCTTC. Its protein is CASSHSPLTSYNEQFF.